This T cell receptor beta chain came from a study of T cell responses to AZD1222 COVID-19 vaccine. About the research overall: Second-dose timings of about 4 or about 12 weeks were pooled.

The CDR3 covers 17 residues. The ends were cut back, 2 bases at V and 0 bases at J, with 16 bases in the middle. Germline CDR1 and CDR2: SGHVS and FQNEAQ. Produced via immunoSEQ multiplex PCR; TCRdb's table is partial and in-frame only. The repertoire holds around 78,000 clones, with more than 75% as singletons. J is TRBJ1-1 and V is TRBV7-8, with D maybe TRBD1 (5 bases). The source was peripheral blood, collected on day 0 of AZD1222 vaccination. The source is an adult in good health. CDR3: CASSLKGRLGMNTEAFF. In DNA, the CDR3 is TGTGCCAGCAGCTTAAAGGGGAGACTAGGGATGAACACTGAAGCTTTCTTT.